Listed below are T cell receptor beta chains from one sample, sequenced in a study of T cell repertoires in cytomegalovirus infection. Their antigens are not known. TCRdb reanalysed the reads using MiXCR and keeps one entry per CDR3 protein. The sample has about 60,000 distinct CDR3 sequences, 33% seen once. Sample: PBMCs, sequenced either directly or after in vitro stimulation (not recorded which). These receptor sequences come from a human donor in good health (CMV status not recorded). Some clones in this sample may be carry-over from other donors' samples. CDR3s include the opening cysteine and the closing phenylalanine or tryptophan. D genes are given only for firm matches. Size is stated for part of the rows, as once, few or many counts, or as a class when the clone is expanded.

len: 15
v_gene: TRBV12-3/TRBV12-4
abundance: many
j_gene: TRBJ2-7
d_gene: .
CDR3aa: CASSNVGFSSYEQYF
CDR3nt: TGTGCCAGCAGTAACGTGGGGTTCAGCTCCTACGAGCAGTACTTC

len: 16
v_gene: TRBV20-1
abundance: .
j_gene: TRBJ2-3
d_gene: TRBD2
CDR3aa: CSARDRLAGARDTQYF
CDR3nt: TGCAGTGCTAGAGATCGTCTAGCGGGGGCCCGAGATACGCAGTATTTT

len: 17
v_gene: TRBV18
abundance: few
j_gene: TRBJ1-5
d_gene: .
CDR3aa: CASSPVPGHPRGQPQHF
CDR3nt: TGTGCCAGCTCACCAGTCCCGGGACATCCCAGAGGTCAGCCCCAGCATTTT

len: 13
v_gene: TRBV7-2
abundance: many
j_gene: TRBJ2-1
d_gene: .
CDR3aa: CASSFVLKDEQFF
CDR3nt: TGTGCCAGCAGCTTTGTTCTGAAGGATGAGCAGTTCTTC

len: 17
v_gene: TRBV4-2
abundance: .
j_gene: TRBJ2-1
d_gene: TRBD2
CDR3aa: CASSPAAGGPMENEQFF
CDR3nt: TGTGCCAGCAGCCCTGCCGCGGGAGGGCCAATGGAGAATGAGCAGTTCTTC

len: 13
v_gene: TRBV7-2
abundance: .
j_gene: TRBJ2-3
d_gene: .
CDR3aa: CASSTLFTDTQYF
CDR3nt: TGTGCCAGCAGCACCCTATTCACAGATACGCAGTATTTT

len: 14
v_gene: TRBV7-9
abundance: .
j_gene: TRBJ1-2
d_gene: .
CDR3aa: CASSLAHQRGGYTF
CDR3nt: TGTGCCAGCAGCTTAGCGCATCAGCGGGGTGGCTACACCTTC

len: 16
v_gene: TRBV4-1
abundance: .
j_gene: TRBJ2-3
d_gene: .
CDR3aa: CASSQVWAKSTDTQYF
CDR3nt: TGCGCCAGCAGCCAAGTTTGGGCGAAAAGCACAGATACGCAGTATTTT

len: 13
v_gene: TRBV6-6
abundance: .
j_gene: TRBJ1-2
d_gene: .
CDR3aa: CASSPGGSYGYTF
CDR3nt: TGTGCCAGCAGTCCCGGGGGGAGCTATGGCTACACCTTC

len: 14
v_gene: TRBV15
abundance: few
j_gene: TRBJ2-7
d_gene: .
CDR3aa: CATSPFGGQYEQYF
CDR3nt: TGTGCCACCAGCCCGTTCGGGGGCCAGTACGAGCAGTACTTC

len: 13
v_gene: TRBV6-1
abundance: few
j_gene: TRBJ2-7
d_gene: .
CDR3aa: CASRLDSLYEQYF
CDR3nt: TGTGCCAGCAGACTGGACAGCTTGTACGAGCAGTACTTC

len: 15
v_gene: TRBV7-2
abundance: few
j_gene: TRBJ2-7
d_gene: TRBD1
CDR3aa: CASSIRQGAIDEQYF
CDR3nt: TGTGCCAGCAGCATCAGACAGGGGGCCATAGACGAGCAGTACTTC

len: 14
v_gene: TRBV5-1
abundance: once
j_gene: TRBJ1-2
d_gene: .
CDR3aa: CASSPTGRPYGYTF
CDR3nt: TGCGCCAGCAGCCCGACGGGTAGGCCTTATGGCTACACCTTC

len: 18
v_gene: TRBV20-1
abundance: .
j_gene: TRBJ2-7
d_gene: TRBD1
CDR3aa: CSAVPGQLNIGLGYEQYF
CDR3nt: TGCAGTGCAGTCCCGGGACAGCTTAACATTGGGTTGGGCTACGAGCAGTACTTC

len: 14
v_gene: TRBV11-2
abundance: few
j_gene: TRBJ1-3
d_gene: .
CDR3aa: CASSLVTAGNTIYF
CDR3nt: TGTGCCAGCAGCTTAGTCACAGCTGGAAACACCATATATTTT

len: 19
v_gene: TRBV7-2
abundance: many
j_gene: TRBJ2-5
d_gene: .
CDR3aa: CASSLNPSWVGRDQETQYF
CDR3nt: TGTGCCAGCAGCTTAAACCCCTCGTGGGTTGGTCGGGATCAAGAGACCCAGTACTTC

len: 14
v_gene: TRBV19
abundance: .
j_gene: TRBJ2-1
d_gene: .
CDR3aa: CASSIGGGYNEQFF
CDR3nt: TGTGCCAGTAGTATAGGCGGCGGCTACAATGAGCAGTTCTTC

len: 15
v_gene: TRBV7-3
abundance: .
j_gene: TRBJ1-6
d_gene: .
CDR3aa: CVSSFGPGSTSPLHF
CDR3nt: TGTGTCAGCAGCTTTGGCCCTGGATCTACATCACCCCTCCACTTT

len: 13
v_gene: TRBV7-8
abundance: .
j_gene: TRBJ2-7
d_gene: .
CDR3aa: CASSYRAADEQYF
CDR3nt: TGTGCCAGCAGCTACCGGGCCGCCGACGAGCAGTACTTC

len: 15
v_gene: TRBV12-3/TRBV12-4
abundance: few
j_gene: TRBJ1-5
d_gene: .
CDR3aa: CASSFGSGRDQPQHF
CDR3nt: TGTGCCAGCAGTTTTGGGTCAGGGAGGGATCAGCCCCAGCATTTT

len: 15
v_gene: TRBV19
abundance: .
j_gene: TRBJ2-7
d_gene: TRBD2
CDR3aa: CASSISGTLPYEQYF
CDR3nt: TGTGCCAGTAGTATAAGCGGGACTCTGCCCTACGAGCAGTACTTC

len: 13
v_gene: TRBV2
abundance: .
j_gene: TRBJ1-5
d_gene: TRBD1
CDR3aa: CASDRQGPQPQHF
CDR3nt: TGTGCCAGCGATAGACAGGGGCCACAGCCCCAGCATTTT

len: 17
v_gene: TRBV5-4
abundance: few
j_gene: TRBJ1-2
d_gene: .
CDR3aa: CASSLALAYRPNYGYTF
CDR3nt: TGTGCCAGCAGCTTGGCCTTGGCGTACAGGCCGAACTATGGCTACACCTTC

len: 14
v_gene: TRBV7-9
abundance: many
j_gene: TRBJ2-7
d_gene: TRBD1
CDR3aa: CASSPRDRSYEQYF
CDR3nt: TGTGCCAGCAGCCCCCGGGACAGGTCCTACGAGCAGTACTTC

len: 15
v_gene: TRBV10-3
abundance: .
j_gene: TRBJ1-1
d_gene: .
CDR3aa: CAISDRDRWDTEAFF
CDR3nt: TGTGCCATCAGTGACCGGGACCGGTGGGACACTGAAGCTTTCTTT

len: 13
v_gene: TRBV5-6
abundance: .
j_gene: TRBJ1-5
d_gene: TRBD1
CDR3aa: CASSLGGQGPQHF
CDR3nt: TGTGCCAGCAGCTTGGGGGGACAGGGGCCCCAGCATTTT

len: 15
v_gene: TRBV24-1
abundance: few
j_gene: TRBJ2-1
d_gene: TRBD2
CDR3aa: CATSAGGGTYNEQFF
CDR3nt: TGTGCCACCAGTGCGGGAGGGGGTACGTACAATGAGCAGTTCTTC

len: 16
v_gene: TRBV7-2
abundance: many
j_gene: TRBJ2-1
d_gene: TRBD2
CDR3aa: CASSLGGGGSGSEQFF
CDR3nt: TGTGCCAGCAGCTTAGGGGGGGGGGGGAGTGGGAGTGAGCAGTTCTTC

len: 14
v_gene: TRBV6-1
abundance: .
j_gene: TRBJ2-7
d_gene: TRBD1
CDR3aa: CASTTLTGWNEQYF
CDR3nt: TGTGCCAGCACCACCCTGACAGGGTGGAACGAGCAGTACTTC

len: 14
v_gene: TRBV27
abundance: .
j_gene: TRBJ2-1
d_gene: TRBD2
CDR3aa: CASRASGTYNEQFF
CDR3nt: TGTGCCAGCAGAGCTAGCGGAACCTACAATGAGCAGTTCTTC

len: 12
v_gene: TRBV7-8
abundance: many
j_gene: TRBJ2-3
d_gene: .
CDR3aa: CASSRSWDTQYF
CDR3nt: TGTGCCAGCAGCCGGAGCTGGGATACGCAGTATTTT

len: 17
v_gene: TRBV5-1
abundance: once
j_gene: TRBJ1-4
d_gene: TRBD1
CDR3aa: CASSLGQGIFGNEKLFF
CDR3nt: TGCGCCAGCAGCTTGGGACAGGGGATCTTTGGGAATGAAAAACTGTTTTTT